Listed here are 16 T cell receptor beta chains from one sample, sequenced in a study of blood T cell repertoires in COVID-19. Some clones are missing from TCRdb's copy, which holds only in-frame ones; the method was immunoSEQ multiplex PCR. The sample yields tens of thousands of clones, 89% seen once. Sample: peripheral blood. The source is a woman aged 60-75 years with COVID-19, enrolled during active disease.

The CDR3 is CASSQGVGRTGELFF. The CDR3 region has the DNA TGTGCCAGCAGCCAGGGGGTGGGACGCACCGGGGAGCTGTTTTTT. The chain is built from TRBV28 and TRBJ2-2, with TRBD1 identical over 7 bases. Germline V lookup: CDR1 MDHEN, CDR2 SYDVKM. There are 15 residues in the CDR3. After removal of 6 bases from V and 4 bases from J, the junction contained 8 bases not matched to a gene.

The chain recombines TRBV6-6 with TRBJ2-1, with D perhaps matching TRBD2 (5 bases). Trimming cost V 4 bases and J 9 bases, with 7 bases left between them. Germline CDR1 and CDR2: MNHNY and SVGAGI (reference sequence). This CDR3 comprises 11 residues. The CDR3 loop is CASSFRGEQFF. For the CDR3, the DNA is TGTGCCAGCAGTTTTCGGGGTGAGCAGTTCTTC.

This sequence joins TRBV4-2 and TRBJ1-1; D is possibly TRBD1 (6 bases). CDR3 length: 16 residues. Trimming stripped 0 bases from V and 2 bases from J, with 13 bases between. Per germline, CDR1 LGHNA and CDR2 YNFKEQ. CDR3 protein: CASSQDIGGPNTEAFF. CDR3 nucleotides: TGTGCCAGCAGCCAAGATATCGGGGGGCCAAACACTGAAGCTTTCTTT.

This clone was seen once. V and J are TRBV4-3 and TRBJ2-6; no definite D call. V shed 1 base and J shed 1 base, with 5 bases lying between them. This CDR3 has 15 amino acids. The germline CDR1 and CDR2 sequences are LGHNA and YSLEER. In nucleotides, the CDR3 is TGCGCCAGCAGCCAAGCCGCGTCTGGGGCCAACGTCCTGACTTTC. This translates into CASSQAASGANVLTF.

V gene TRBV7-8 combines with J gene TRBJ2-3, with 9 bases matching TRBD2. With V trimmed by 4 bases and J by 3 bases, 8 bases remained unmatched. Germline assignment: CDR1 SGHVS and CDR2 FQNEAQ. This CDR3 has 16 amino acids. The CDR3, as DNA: TGTGCCAGCAGCTCCCTTAGCGGGAGTGTGACAGATACGCAGTATTTT. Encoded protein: CASSSLSGSVTDTQYF.

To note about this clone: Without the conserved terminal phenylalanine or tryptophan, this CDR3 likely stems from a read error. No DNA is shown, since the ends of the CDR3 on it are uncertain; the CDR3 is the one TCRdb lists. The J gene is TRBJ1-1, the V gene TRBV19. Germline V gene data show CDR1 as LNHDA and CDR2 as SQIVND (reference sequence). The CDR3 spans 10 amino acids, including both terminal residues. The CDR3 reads CASSMGGGVI.

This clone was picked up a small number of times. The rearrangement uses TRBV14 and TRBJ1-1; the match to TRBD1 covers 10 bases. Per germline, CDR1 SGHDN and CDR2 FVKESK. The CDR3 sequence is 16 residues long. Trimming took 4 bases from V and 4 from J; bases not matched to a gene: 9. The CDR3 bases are TGTGCCAGCAGCCCTCGGGACAGGGGAGGCGGCACTGAAGCTTTCTTT. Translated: CASSPRDRGGGTEAFF.

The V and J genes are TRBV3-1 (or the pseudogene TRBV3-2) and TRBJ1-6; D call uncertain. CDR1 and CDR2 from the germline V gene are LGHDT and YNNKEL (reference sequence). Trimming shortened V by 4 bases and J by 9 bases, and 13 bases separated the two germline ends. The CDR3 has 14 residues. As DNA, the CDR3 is TGTGCCAGCAGCCGCGCATCTCCAGGTTCACCCCTCCACTTT. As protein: CASSRASPGSPLHF.

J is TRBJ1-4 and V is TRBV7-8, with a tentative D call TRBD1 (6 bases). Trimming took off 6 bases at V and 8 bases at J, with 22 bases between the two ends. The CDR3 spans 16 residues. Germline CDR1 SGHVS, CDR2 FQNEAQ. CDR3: CASSPLGQGLREKLFF. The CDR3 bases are TGTGCCAGCAGTCCCCTGGGTCAGGGGTTGAGGGAAAAACTGTTTTTT.

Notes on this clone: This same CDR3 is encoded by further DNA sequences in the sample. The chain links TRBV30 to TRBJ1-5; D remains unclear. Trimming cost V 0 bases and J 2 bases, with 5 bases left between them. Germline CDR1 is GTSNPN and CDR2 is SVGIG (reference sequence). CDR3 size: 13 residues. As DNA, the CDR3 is TGTGCCTGGAGTGTTCGGGGCAATCAGCCCCAGCATTTT. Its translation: CAWSVRGNQPQHF.

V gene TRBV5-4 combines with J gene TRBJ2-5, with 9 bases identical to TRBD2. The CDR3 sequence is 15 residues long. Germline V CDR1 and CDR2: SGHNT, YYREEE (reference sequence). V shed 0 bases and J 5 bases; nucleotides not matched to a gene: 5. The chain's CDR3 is CASSLASGIWETQYF. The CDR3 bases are TGTGCCAGCAGCTTGGCTAGCGGGATATGGGAGACCCAGTACTTC.

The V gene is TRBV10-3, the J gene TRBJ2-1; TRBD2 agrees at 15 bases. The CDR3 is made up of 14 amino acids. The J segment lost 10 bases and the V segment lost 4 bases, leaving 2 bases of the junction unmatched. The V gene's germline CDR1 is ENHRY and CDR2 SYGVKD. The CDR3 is CAISGGTSGGEQFF. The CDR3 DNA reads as TGTGCCATCAGTGGCGGGACTAGCGGGGGGGAGCAGTTCTTC.

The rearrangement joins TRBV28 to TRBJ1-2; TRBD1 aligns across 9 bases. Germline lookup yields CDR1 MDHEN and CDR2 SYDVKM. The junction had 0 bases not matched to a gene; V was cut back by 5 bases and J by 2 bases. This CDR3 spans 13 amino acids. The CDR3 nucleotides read TGTGCCAGCAGTGGGACAGGGAACTATGGCTACACCTTC. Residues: CASSGTGNYGYTF.

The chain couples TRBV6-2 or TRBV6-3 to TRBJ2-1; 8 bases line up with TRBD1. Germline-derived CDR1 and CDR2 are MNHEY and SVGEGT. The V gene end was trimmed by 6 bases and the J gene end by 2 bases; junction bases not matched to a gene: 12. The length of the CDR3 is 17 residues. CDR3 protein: CASSSLRGTGAYNEQFF. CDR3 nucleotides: TGTGCCAGCAGCTCCTTGAGAGGGACAGGAGCCTACAATGAGCAGTTCTTC.

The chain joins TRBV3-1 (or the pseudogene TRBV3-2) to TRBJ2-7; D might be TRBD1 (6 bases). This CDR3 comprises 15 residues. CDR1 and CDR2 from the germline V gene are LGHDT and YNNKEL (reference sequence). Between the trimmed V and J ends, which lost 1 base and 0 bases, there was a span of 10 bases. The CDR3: CASSQAGTHSYEQYF. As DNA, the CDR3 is TGTGCCAGCAGCCAAGCCGGGACACACTCCTACGAGCAGTACTTC.

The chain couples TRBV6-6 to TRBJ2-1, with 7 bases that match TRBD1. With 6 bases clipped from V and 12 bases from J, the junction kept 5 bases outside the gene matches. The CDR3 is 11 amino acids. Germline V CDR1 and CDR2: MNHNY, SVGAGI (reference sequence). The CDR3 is CASSTGAVQFF. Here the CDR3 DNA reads TGTGCCAGCAGCACAGGGGCGGTGCAGTTCTTC.